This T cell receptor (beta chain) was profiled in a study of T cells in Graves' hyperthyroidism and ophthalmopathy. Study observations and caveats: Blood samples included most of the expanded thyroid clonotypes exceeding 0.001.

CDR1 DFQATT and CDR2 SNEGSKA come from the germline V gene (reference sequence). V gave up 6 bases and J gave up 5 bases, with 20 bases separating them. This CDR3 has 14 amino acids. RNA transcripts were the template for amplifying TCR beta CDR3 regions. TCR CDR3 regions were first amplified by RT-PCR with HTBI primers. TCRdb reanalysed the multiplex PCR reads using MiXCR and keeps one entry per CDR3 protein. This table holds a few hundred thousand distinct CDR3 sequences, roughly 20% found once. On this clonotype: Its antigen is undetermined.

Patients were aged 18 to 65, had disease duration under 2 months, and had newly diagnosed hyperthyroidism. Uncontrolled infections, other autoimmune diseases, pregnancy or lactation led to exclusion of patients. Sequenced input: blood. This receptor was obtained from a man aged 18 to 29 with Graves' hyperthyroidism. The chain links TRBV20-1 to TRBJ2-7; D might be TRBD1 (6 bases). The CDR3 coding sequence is TGCAGTGCCGACTTAGATACAGGGTTCGACGAGCAGTACTTC. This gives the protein CSADLDTGFDEQYF.